The 2 T cell receptor beta chains listed next were all sequenced from one sample in a study of blood T cell repertoires in COVID-19. The table came from immunoSEQ multiplex PCR; TCRdb's copy has only in-frame clones and leaves some out. This table holds around 450,000 clones, about 92% found once. Material: PBMCs or T cells enriched from blood (not recorded which). These receptors were taken from a man aged 18-30 years who had recovered from COVID-19.

The genes are TRBV27 and TRBJ2-7; D call uncertain. Trimming left V 5 bases short and J 6 bases short, with 20 bases between. Germline V CDR1 and CDR2: MNHEY, SMNVEV (reference sequence). The CDR3 is 15 amino acids. CDR3 coding DNA: TGTGCCAGCAGTCCCTTAACCTTGGGCCCTGCCGAGCAGTACTTC. Translation: CASSPLTLGPAEQYF.

The rearrangement links TRBV5-1 to TRBJ2-5, with a possible D match to TRBD2 (5 bases). From germline, CDR1 is SGHRS and CDR2 YFSETQ. The length of the CDR3 is 12 residues. Trimming pared 0 bases from V and 9 bases from J, leaving 9 bases between. CDR3 nucleotides: TGCGCCAGCAGCTTGGTTGAGGGCCCCCAGTACTTC. It yields the protein CASSLVEGPQYF.